The entry that follows covers one TCR beta chain sequence. The assay was immunoSEQ multiplex PCR, and TCRdb's table has in-frame clones only and misses some. The table has some 11,000 clones, 80% to 90% seen once; the top ten hold about a third. This sample is part of a study of PD-1 and CTLA-4 blockade in melanoma. Germline assignment: CDR1 SGHRS and CDR2 YFSETQ. CDR3 length: 16 residues. The V and J ends lost 4 bases and 6 bases respectively, with 21 bases between them. The clonotype comes from a human donor with melanoma. This rearrangement joins TRBV5-1 to TRBJ2-3; a weak D match, TRBD1 (6 bases). Sequenced material: CD8+ T cells from peripheral blood, taken from a patient given anti-PD-1 treatment. CDR3: CASSTWSGVTGDTQYF. The DNA of the CDR3 is TGCGCCAGCAGCACCTGGTCAGGGGTCACGGGTGATACGCAGTATTTT.